This is a list of T cell receptor beta chains from one sample in a study of shared clonotypes between healthy human individuals. Assay: immunoSEQ multiplex PCR; the TCRdb copy retains only in-frame clones and omits some. The sample contains roughly 500,000 clones, 95% to 96% of which appear only once. The sequencing input was naive CD4+ T cells sorted from blood. The origin of the receptors is a woman in her 30s in good health. CDR3s include the opening cysteine and the closing phenylalanine or tryptophan. Each record gives: J gene, D gene, clone size, V gene, CDR3 DNA, CDR3 protein. D genes are given only for firm matches. Rows give clone size only sometimes, using once, few, many, or a class for an expanded clone.

>TRBJ1-4|-|-|TRBV9
TGTGCCAGCAGCGCAACCGCAACTAATGAAAAACTGTTTTTT
CASSATATNEKLFF
>TRBJ1-5|TRBD1|-|TRBV2
TGTGCCAGCAGCAATAACAGGGGAGGTAATCAGCCCCAGCATTTT
CASSNNRGGNQPQHF
>TRBJ2-1|-|-|TRBV19
TGTGCCAGTAGTATGGTGGGAGGAGGGGTGGGTGAGCAGTTCTTC
CASSMVGGGVGEQFF
>TRBJ1-4|TRBD1|-|TRBV7-2
TGTGCCAGCAGACCTCTGGGACAGGGAGTTAATGAAAAACTGTTTTTT
CASRPLGQGVNEKLFF
>TRBJ2-1|TRBD1|-|TRBV2
TGTGCCAGCAGTTTGAATGCCGGGACAGGCAATGAGCAGTTCTTC
CASSLNAGTGNEQFF
>TRBJ1-3|-|-|TRBV28
TGTGCCAGCAGTTTAGGGCTCTGGGTGTCTGGAAACACCATATATTTT
CASSLGLWVSGNTIYF
>TRBJ2-7|TRBD2|-|TRBV5-1
TGCGCCAGCAGCTTATTAGCGGGAACCTACGAGCAGTACTTC
CASSLLAGTYEQYF
>TRBJ2-5|-|-|TRBV5-5
TGTGCCAGCACCGGTTTCGATTGGACCCAGTACTTC
CASTGFDWTQYF
>TRBJ2-3|TRBD1|-|TRBV19
TGTGCCAGTAATAAACAGCAGGGGGTAAGGGATACGCAGTATTTT
CASNKQQGVRDTQYF
>TRBJ2-7|-|-|TRBV28
TGTGCCAGCAGTAACCCCGGTGGCGGGCTCAGCTCCTACGAGCAGTACTTC
CASSNPGGGLSSYEQYF
>TRBJ2-5|-|-|TRBV11-2
TGTGCCAGCAGCCCGATCCAAGAGACCCAGTACTTC
CASSPIQETQYF
>TRBJ1-2|-|-|TRBV19
TGTGCCAGTAGTATTGGTGTTACTAGAGGCTACACCTTC
CASSIGVTRGYTF
>TRBJ1-3|-|once|TRBV2
TGTGCCAGCAGTATTCAGGGGACTGGAAACACCATATATTTT
CASSIQGTGNTIYF
>TRBJ1-4|TRBD1|-|TRBV30
TGTGCCTGGAGTTATCGACAGGGGATAAATGAAAAACTGTTTTTT
CAWSYRQGINEKLFF
>TRBJ2-1|TRBD2|-|TRBV19
TGTGCCAGTAGTATATTCCGCGGGAGGGCCGGATATAGCTCCTACAATGAGCAGTTCTTC
CASSIFRGRAGYSSYNEQFF
>TRBJ2-3|-|-|TRBV5-1
TGCGCCAGCAGCGCGGTCACAGATACGCAGTATTTT
CASSAVTDTQYF
>TRBJ1-3|TRBD1|-|TRBV29-1
TGCAGCGTCCAGGGGGCTGGAAACACCATATATTTT
CSVQGAGNTIYF
>TRBJ2-7|-|-|TRBV7-2
TGTGCCAGCAGCTTCGCGGGTCTCTCCTACGAGCAGTACTTC
CASSFAGLSYEQYF
>TRBJ2-7|-|once|TRBV5-1
TGCGCCAGCAGCTTGGCCTATATCCAGGTTTACCTCTACGAGCAGTACTTC
CASSLAYIQVYLYEQYF
>TRBJ1-2|-|-|TRBV5-4
TGTGCCAGCAGCTTGTCCTCAGGCGGATCCCTTGGCTACACCTTC
CASSLSSGGSLGYTF
>TRBJ1-3|-|-|TRBV19
TGTGCCAGTAGTATGGGCGGCGGAAACACCATATATTTT
CASSMGGGNTIYF
>TRBJ1-2|TRBD1|-|TRBV30
TGTGCCTGGAGGAGGACAGGGGCGTTGGAAGGCTACACCTTC
CAWRRTGALEGYTF
>TRBJ1-3|TRBD1|-|TRBV5-1
TGCGCCAGCAGCTTGGGGACAGGGGCGGCAAACACCATATATTTT
CASSLGTGAANTIYF
>TRBJ2-7|-|once|TRBV5-8
TGTGCCAGCAGCTTGGCCGAACACCGAACCTACGAGCAGTACTTC
CASSLAEHRTYEQYF
>TRBJ2-6|-|-|TRBV21-1
TGTGCCAGCAGAGAGGGACAGACCTTCGGGGCCAACGTCCTGACTTTC
CASREGQTFGANVLTF
>TRBJ2-5|-|-|TRBV5-1
TGCGCCAGCAGCTTGGCCTCAGGGAAGGAGACCCAGTACTTC
CASSLASGKETQYF
>TRBJ1-1|-|once|TRBV5-1
TGCGCCAGCAGCTTGGGGCAACCCGGGAATGAAGCTTTCTTT
CASSLGQPGNEAFF
>TRBJ2-7|TRBD1|-|TRBV28
TGTGCCAGCAGCGGACAGGAACCCCAATACGAGCAGTACTTC
CASSGQEPQYEQYF
>TRBJ2-3|TRBD1|-|TRBV7-2
TGTGCCAGCAGCCCGACAGGGTGGGCAGATACGCAGTATTTT
CASSPTGWADTQYF
>TRBJ2-7|-|-|TRBV2
TGTGCCAGCAGTGACGGGGTCTCCTACGAGCAGTACTTC
CASSDGVSYEQYF
>TRBJ1-6|TRBD1|-|TRBV4-1
TGCGCCAGCAGCCAAGGGCGGGACAGGGTCCTCAGTTTTAATTCACCCCTCCACTTT
CASSQGRDRVLSFNSPLHF
>TRBJ2-7|-|-|TRBV5-6
TGTGCCAGCAGATCGTACCGTTTACGGGAGCAGTACTTC
CASRSYRLREQYF
>TRBJ1-5|TRBD1|-|TRBV4-1
TGCGCCAGCAGCCAAGGGGGACAGGGTTGGCAGCCCCAGCATTTT
CASSQGGQGWQPQHF
>TRBJ1-5|-|once|TRBV18
TGTGCCAGCTCTCCGGACGGGGGGAGCAATCAGCCCCAGCATTTT
CASSPDGGSNQPQHF
>TRBJ1-2|-|-|TRBV27
TGTGCCAGCAGTCCCCTGGGCTCATTAAACTATGGCTACACCTTC
CASSPLGSLNYGYTF
>TRBJ2-7|-|-|TRBV4-1
TGCGCCAGCAGCCTACTGGGGTTTAGGGACGAGCAGTACTTC
CASSLLGFRDEQYF
>TRBJ1-5|TRBD1|-|TRBV28
TGTGCCAGCAGTTTGCGGGACAGGGTACGACAGCCCCAGCATTTT
CASSLRDRVRQPQHF
>TRBJ1-5|-|-|TRBV7-9
TGTGCCAGCAGCTTAGACTCAGCTCAGCCCCAGCATTTT
CASSLDSAQPQHF
>TRBJ2-7|-|once|TRBV18
TGTGCCAGCTCACCACCTAGAGGGAAGTACGAGCAGTACTTC
CASSPPRGKYEQYF
>TRBJ1-3|-|-|TRBV7-3
TGTGCCAGCGGTTCGGGGAATGGAAACACCATATATTTT
CASGSGNGNTIYF
>TRBJ2-6|-|once|TRBV11-2
TGTGCCAGCAGCACCTCACGCTCTGGGGCCAACGTCCTGACTTTC
CASSTSRSGANVLTF
>TRBJ2-7|TRBD2|-|TRBV2
TGTGCCAGCAGTCTTAGCGGGTCCTCCTACGAGCAGTACTTC
CASSLSGSSYEQYF
>TRBJ1-1|-|once|TRBV28
TGTGCCAGCACCCAACAGGATGGAGCTTTCTTT
CASTQQDGAFF
>TRBJ2-3|-|-|TRBV13
TGTGCCAGCAGCTTGGACCTCTACGCAGATACGCAGTATTTT
CASSLDLYADTQYF
>TRBJ1-1|TRBD1|-|TRBV28
TGTGCCAGCAGTTTAAGCGGGACAGGGGTGTCTGAAGCTTTCTTT
CASSLSGTGVSEAFF